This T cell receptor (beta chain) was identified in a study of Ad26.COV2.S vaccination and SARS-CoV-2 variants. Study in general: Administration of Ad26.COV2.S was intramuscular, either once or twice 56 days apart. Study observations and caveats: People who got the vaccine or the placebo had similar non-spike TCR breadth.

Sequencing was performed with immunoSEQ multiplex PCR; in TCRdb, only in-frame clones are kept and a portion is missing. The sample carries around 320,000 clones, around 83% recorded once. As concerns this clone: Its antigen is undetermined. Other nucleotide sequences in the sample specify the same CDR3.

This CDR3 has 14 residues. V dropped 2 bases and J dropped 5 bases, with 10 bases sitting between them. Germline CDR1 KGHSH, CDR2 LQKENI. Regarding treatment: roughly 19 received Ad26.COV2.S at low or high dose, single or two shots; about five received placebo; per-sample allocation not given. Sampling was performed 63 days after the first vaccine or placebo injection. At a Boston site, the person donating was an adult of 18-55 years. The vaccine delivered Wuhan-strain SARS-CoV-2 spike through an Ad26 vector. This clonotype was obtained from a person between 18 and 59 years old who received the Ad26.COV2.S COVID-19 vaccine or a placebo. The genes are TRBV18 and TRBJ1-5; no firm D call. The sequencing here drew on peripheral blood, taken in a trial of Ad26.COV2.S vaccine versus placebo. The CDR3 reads CASSPGSGDQPQHF. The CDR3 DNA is TGTGCCAGCTCACCAGGGTCAGGAGATCAGCCCCAGCATTTT.